This is a list of T cell receptor beta chains from one sample in a study of blood T cell repertoires in COVID-19. Only in-frame clones appear in the TCRdb table, and some are missing; sequencing was by immunoSEQ multiplex PCR. The table has approximately 200,000 clones, approximately 78% seen once; the top ten hold around 9%. The sequenced material came from PBMCs or T cells enriched from blood (not recorded which). These receptors all come from a middle-aged man who had recovered from COVID-19. Each CDR3 is given with its conserved first and last residue. A D gene is named only where the DNA matches it firmly. For some rows the clone size is stated as once, few or many, or as a class when expanded; others skip it.

cdr3_nt: TGCGCCAGCAGCCCACGGACAGGCGTAGGCGAGCAGTACTTC
cdr3_aa: CASSPRTGVGEQYF
d_call: TRBD1
v_call: TRBV4-1
j_call: TRBJ2-7
clone_size: few

cdr3_nt: TGTGCCAGCAGAACTAGCTCTGGGGCCAACGTCCTGACTTTC
cdr3_aa: CASRTSSGANVLTF
d_call: .
v_call: TRBV2
j_call: TRBJ2-6
clone_size: .

cdr3_nt: TGTGCCAGCAGCCAAGAAGTGGGACAGGGAGGAGATACGCAGTATTTT
cdr3_aa: CASSQEVGQGGDTQYF
d_call: TRBD1
v_call: TRBV4-2
j_call: TRBJ2-3
clone_size: .

cdr3_nt: TGTGCCAGCTTGTCTAGCGGGGGTTTCCAAGAGACCCAGTACTTC
cdr3_aa: CASLSSGGFQETQYF
d_call: TRBD2
v_call: TRBV18
j_call: TRBJ2-5
clone_size: .

cdr3_nt: TGTGCCAGCAGCTACGGACAGGGCTTTAACTATGGCTACACCTTC
cdr3_aa: CASSYGQGFNYGYTF
d_call: TRBD1
v_call: TRBV4-2
j_call: TRBJ1-2
clone_size: .

cdr3_nt: TGTGCCAGCAGCTCGGCGGGACTAACCTACAATGAGCAGTTCTTC
cdr3_aa: CASSSAGLTYNEQFF
d_call: TRBD2
v_call: TRBV7-2
j_call: TRBJ2-1
clone_size: .

cdr3_nt: TGTGCCAGCAGCCAAGGGGCTGGGGCCAACGTCCTGACTTTC
cdr3_aa: CASSQGAGANVLTF
d_call: .
v_call: TRBV7-3
j_call: TRBJ2-6
clone_size: .

cdr3_nt: TGTGCCTGGAACCGACAAAGTGGCTACACCTTC
cdr3_aa: CAWNRQSGYTF
d_call: .
v_call: TRBV30
j_call: TRBJ1-2
clone_size: .

cdr3_nt: TGTGCCAGCAGCCGGGGGCCCAAGGATCAGCCCCAGCATTTT
cdr3_aa: CASSRGPKDQPQHF
d_call: .
v_call: TRBV3-1/TRBV3-2
j_call: TRBJ1-5
clone_size: .

cdr3_nt: TGTGCCAGCAGCTTAGAGGCGGCAGCGTCAACTGGAAACACCATATATTTT
cdr3_aa: CASSLEAAASTGNTIYF
d_call: .
v_call: TRBV7-8
j_call: TRBJ1-3
clone_size: few

cdr3_nt: TGTGCCAGCAGCTTAAATGGGAGCCCTGGGCAGCCCCAGCATTTT
cdr3_aa: CASSLNGSPGQPQHF
d_call: .
v_call: TRBV7-3
j_call: TRBJ1-5
clone_size: .

cdr3_nt: TGTGCCACCAGTCCAAGAAGGGGTATCTACGAGCAGTACTTC
cdr3_aa: CATSPRRGIYEQYF
d_call: .
v_call: TRBV15
j_call: TRBJ2-7
clone_size: few

cdr3_nt: TGCGCCAGCAGCCCGAGTGACAGACAAGAGACCCAGTACTTC
cdr3_aa: CASSPSDRQETQYF
d_call: .
v_call: TRBV5-1
j_call: TRBJ2-5
clone_size: .

cdr3_nt: TGTGCCATCAGTGGGACAGTGGAGACCCAGTACTTC
cdr3_aa: CAISGTVETQYF
d_call: .
v_call: TRBV10-3
j_call: TRBJ2-5
clone_size: .

cdr3_nt: TGTGCCAGCAGTTTATGGGAGCGGGGTACCGGGGAGCTGTTTTTT
cdr3_aa: CASSLWERGTGELFF
d_call: TRBD2
v_call: TRBV28
j_call: TRBJ2-2
clone_size: many

cdr3_nt: TGTGCCAGCAGCGCCGAGGGGAACACTGAAGCTTTCTTT
cdr3_aa: CASSAEGNTEAFF
d_call: .
v_call: TRBV9
j_call: TRBJ1-1
clone_size: .

cdr3_nt: TGTGCCAGCAGAGACCAGGGGATCCTTGGAAACACCATATATTTT
cdr3_aa: CASRDQGILGNTIYF
d_call: .
v_call: TRBV2
j_call: TRBJ1-3
clone_size: once

cdr3_nt: TGTGCCAGTACTAAATCCGGGACTAGCATAGATACGCAGTATTTT
cdr3_aa: CASTKSGTSIDTQYF
d_call: TRBD2
v_call: TRBV9
j_call: TRBJ2-3
clone_size: .

cdr3_nt: TGTGCCAGCAGCTTTATGGAGGGGCCCCAGCATTTT
cdr3_aa: CASSFMEGPQHF
d_call: .
v_call: TRBV7-9
j_call: TRBJ1-5
clone_size: few

cdr3_nt: TGTGCCAGCAGCAAAGAAAAATGGGGGCGCTTGCGCAATCAGCCCCAGCATTTT
cdr3_aa: CASSKEKWGRLRNQPQHF
d_call: .
v_call: TRBV21-1
j_call: TRBJ1-5
clone_size: .

cdr3_nt: TGTGCCAGCAGTGCGGGGGTCTTGAGCAATCAGCCCCAGCATTTT
cdr3_aa: CASSAGVLSNQPQHF
d_call: .
v_call: TRBV2
j_call: TRBJ1-5
clone_size: .

cdr3_nt: TGTGCCAGCAGCCTTGGAGGGATGGAGACCCAGTACTTC
cdr3_aa: CASSLGGMETQYF
d_call: .
v_call: TRBV12-3/TRBV12-4
j_call: TRBJ2-5
clone_size: many

cdr3_nt: TGCAGTGCTAGTCCCGCCGGAGAAGAGACCCAGTACTTC
cdr3_aa: CSASPAGEETQYF
d_call: .
v_call: TRBV20-1
j_call: TRBJ2-5
clone_size: .